This T cell receptor beta chain originates from a study of T cells in tuberculosis. Findings and limits, study-wide: Active tuberculosis alpha repertoires lay closer to GMM-specific TCRs than controls'.

Adolescents were screened for latent TB by skin test and IGRA. On average approximately 100,000 T cells per donor were immunosequenced. With 0 bases clipped from V and 5 bases from J, the junction kept 9 bases outside the gene matches. Germline V gives CDR1 MGHRA, CDR2 YSYEKL. CDR3 size: 17 residues. The table came from immunoSEQ multiplex PCR; TCRdb's copy has only in-frame clones and leaves some out. The table lists 25,000 or so clones, around 87% of them singletons. Of note for this clone: Its antigen is currently unknown.

The receptor was isolated from a donor aged 10-35 years with latent tuberculosis or without tuberculosis infection. The chain joins TRBV4-1 to TRBJ2-2; 7 bases align to TRBD2. Sequencing input: PBMCs. The CDR3 nucleotides are TGCGCCAGCAGCCAAGAAGCGGGGCTAGCGATTACCGGGGAGCTGTTTTTT. Its translation is CASSQEAGLAITGELFF.